The sequence of this T cell receptor (beta chain) was determined in a study of T cell responses to AZD1222 COVID-19 vaccine. Using immunoSEQ multiplex PCR, the repertoire was profiled, and TCRdb retains in-frame clones only, with some absent. The table has about 110,000 clones, around 90% seen once. This clone appeared a single time. What it recognizes is unknown. The study's findings and limits: Rises in breadth and depth of Spike-specific TCRs came after two AZD1222 doses. At 160-218 and 743-854, vaccine-associated CD4 TCRs were dominant, and they spanned spike.

Investigators merged groups given second doses at roughly 4 or roughly 12 weeks. The sample was peripheral blood, taken 28 days after the second AZD1222 dose. The sequence came from an adult who received the AZD1222 COVID-19 vaccine.

The CDR3 loop reads CASSPRTEDFQETQYF. The DNA of the CDR3 is TGTGCCAGTAGCCCTCGGACAGAAGACTTCCAAGAGACCCAGTACTTC. V usage is TRBV19 and J usage is TRBJ2-5; tentatively, D is TRBD1 (6 bases). V dropped 6 bases and J dropped 1 base, with 18 bases sitting between them. This CDR3 is built from 16 residues. CDR1 LNHDA and CDR2 SQIVND come from the germline V gene (reference sequence).